What follows are 21 T cell receptor beta chains derived from one specimen sequenced in a study of T-cell memory formation after mild COVID-19. TCRdb analysed the 5' RACE reads with MiXCR anew, one entry per CDR3 protein. The sample has approximately 340,000 distinct CDR3 sequences, approximately 12% seen once. Sequencing input: PBMCs or a T cell subset sorted from them (not recorded which). Every receptor here comes from a man aged 18 to 35 who had mild COVID-19 (a few samples of this study predate the infection). Cell type and time point are not known.

The J gene is TRBJ2-7, the V gene TRBV5-1, with D possibly matching TRBD1 (6 bases). The CDR3 has 14 amino acids. Germline V CDR1 and CDR2: SGHRS, YFSETQ. V was trimmed by 4 bases and J by 0 bases, leaving 11 bases between them. The CDR3 sequence is CASSPDRSSYEQYF. The CDR3 coding sequence is TGCGCCAGCAGCCCCGACAGGAGCTCCTACGAGCAGTACTTC.

This clonotype appeared many times. This chain connects TRBV4-2 to TRBJ2-2, with D maybe TRBD2 (5 bases). The germline CDR1 and CDR2 sequences are LGHNA and YNFKEQ. V shed 4 bases and J shed 8 bases, with 17 bases lying between them. CDR3 length: 15 residues. The CDR3 coding sequence is TGTGCCAGCAGCCGTGTTCGGACGGCGGGTGGGGAGCTGTTTTTT. Amino acids: CASSRVRTAGGELFF.

This clonotype was counted a few times. V gene TRBV10-3 combines with J gene TRBJ1-3, with D perhaps TRBD1 (6 bases). With 4 bases removed from V and 4 bases from J, the gap between germline ends came to 11 bases. In germline, CDR1 is ENHRY, CDR2 SYGVKD. The CDR3 length is 14 residues. The CDR3 DNA sequence: TGTGCCATCAGTGGACAGGTCCGCGGAAACACCATATATTTT. It specifies CAISGQVRGNTIYF.

This clonotype was recorded many times. The rearrangement uses TRBV3-1 and TRBJ2-3, with D possibly TRBD1 on 5 matching bases. In germline, CDR1 is LGHDT, CDR2 YNNKEL (reference sequence). The CDR3 consists of 12 residues. V was cut by 5 bases and J by 6 bases, with 9 bases left in between. The CDR3 nucleotides are TGTGCCAGCAGCAACCAGGGTGATACGCAGTATTTT. Translating it yields CASSNQGDTQYF.

The V gene is TRBV15, the J gene TRBJ1-4, with a tentative D call TRBD1 (5 bases). The CDR3 runs to 15 residues. Germline CDR1 is LNHNV and CDR2 is YYDKDF (reference sequence). Trimming removed 0 bases at V and 10 bases at J, with 15 bases between. DNA for the CDR3: TGTGCCACCAGCAGAGATGAGAAGGGGAAGGTAAAACTGTTTTTT. This translates into CATSRDEKGKVKLFF.

The V gene is TRBV12-3 or TRBV12-4, the J gene TRBJ2-3; 10 bases map to TRBD1. The CDR3 sequence is 14 residues long. V dropped 5 bases and J dropped 9; count of bases not matched to a gene: 8. DNA for the CDR3: TGTGCCAGCAGTGAAGACAGGGGGCTTGGGACGCAGTATTTT. Translating gives CASSEDRGLGTQYF.

The V and J genes are TRBV5-1 and TRBJ2-7, with TRBD2 matching 9 bases. Germline lookup yields CDR1 SGHRS and CDR2 YFSETQ. After removal of 5 bases from V and 0 bases from J, the junction contained 6 bases not matched to a gene. CDR3 length equals 15 residues. CDR3 DNA: TGCGCCAGCAGACTGCTAGCGGGGAGCTCCTACGAGCAGTACTTC. It translates to CASRLLAGSSYEQYF.

The rearrangement links TRBV4-1 to TRBJ2-7; 13 bases are a match to TRBD2. J lost 6 bases, V lost 3 bases, and 2 bases had no gene match. Germline V gene sequence: CDR1 MGHRA, CDR2 YSYEKL. This CDR3 spans 14 amino acids. CDR3 nucleotides: TGCGCCAGCAGCCAGGGACTAGCGGGGATCGAGCAGTACTTC. Translating gives CASSQGLAGIEQYF.

This clonotype was seen only a few times. This chain connects TRBV4-3 to TRBJ1-5; D remains unclear. The CDR3 totals 14 residues. The V end lost 3 bases, the J end lost 9 bases, and 15 bases lay between the germline ends. Germline-derived CDR1 and CDR2 are LGHNA and YSLEER. CDR3 in DNA: TGCGCCAGCAGCCATGGAACAGCTCATCGGCCCCAGCATTTT. It specifies CASSHGTAHRPQHF.

This chain connects TRBV7-8 to TRBJ2-4, with D maybe TRBD2 (7 bases). CDR1 and CDR2 (germline): SGHVS, FQNEAQ. The CDR3 is 16 residues long. The V and J ends lost 2 bases and 2 bases respectively, with 13 bases between them. Written as DNA, the CDR3 is TGTGCCAGCAGCTTATTACGGGGGGCATCCAAAAACATTCAGTACTTC. Protein sequence: CASSLLRGASKNIQYF.

The rearrangement links TRBV7-3 to TRBJ2-3; D is undetermined. The germline V gene encodes CDR1 SGHTA and CDR2 FQGTGA. With 5 bases removed from V and 6 bases from J, the gap between germline ends came to 9 bases. The CDR3 is 12 amino acids. This CDR3 is CASSAPGDTQYF. The CDR3 nucleotides read TGTGCCAGCAGCGCTCCCGGGGATACGCAGTATTTT.

The rearrangement uses TRBV7-9 and TRBJ2-7; D remains unclear. Trimming left V 3 bases short and J 5 bases short, with 14 bases between. Germline CDR1 and CDR2: SEHNR and FQNEAQ (reference sequence). This CDR3 spans 14 amino acids. Written as DNA, the CDR3 is TGTGCCAGCAGCTTGGCTGGACGGCAGAACGAGCAGTACTTC. Encoded protein: CASSLAGRQNEQYF.

This clonotype was counted ten times or more. V and J are TRBV20-1 and TRBJ2-7; TRBD2 matches at 14 bases. The CDR3 covers 16 residues. Germline V lookup: CDR1 DFQATT, CDR2 SNEGSKA (reference sequence). The trim removed 1 base at V and 6 bases at J, leaving 8 bases unmatched. The chain's CDR3 is CSARARLAGGRGEQYF. CDR3 nucleotides: TGCAGTGCTAGAGCGCGACTAGCGGGGGGGCGGGGCGAGCAGTACTTC.

The chain employs TRBV5-5 and TRBJ1-2, with 7 bases identical to TRBD1. Per the germline V gene, CDR1 is SGHKS and CDR2 is YYEKEE (reference sequence). V dropped 3 bases and J dropped 3; count of bases not matched to a gene: 8. This CDR3 is built from 15 residues. CDR3 in DNA: TGTGCCAGCAGCTACCCGGACAGGCCAGACTATGGCTACACCTTC. This codes for CASSYPDRPDYGYTF.

This chain joins TRBV20-1 and TRBJ2-6, with 7 bases lining up with TRBD1. With V trimmed by 5 bases and J by 2 bases, 3 bases remained unmatched. Germline values: CDR1 DFQATT, CDR2 SNEGSKA (reference sequence). This CDR3 has 14 residues. The CDR3 protein is CSASDRAGANVLTF. The CDR3 DNA follows: TGCAGTGCTTCCGACAGGGCTGGGGCCAACGTCCTGACTTTC.

The chain couples TRBV27 to TRBJ1-1; TRBD1 is a possible D gene (6 bases). This CDR3 contains 15 residues. The V end lost 0 bases, the J end lost 11 bases, and 19 bases lay between the germline ends. CDR1 and CDR2 (germline): MNHEY, SMNVEV (reference sequence). CDR3 sequence reads: CASSLSGRGLFKAFF. The CDR3 DNA follows: TGTGCCAGCAGTTTATCCGGCAGGGGTCTTTTTAAGGCTTTCTTT.

Only a few counts were recorded for this clonotype. This chain links TRBV4-3 with TRBJ2-1; D might be TRBD1 or TRBD2, each matching 6 bases. The V gene's germline CDR1 is LGHNA and CDR2 YSLEER. Trimming left V 0 bases short and J 8 bases short, with 17 bases between. CDR3 length equals 16 residues. CDR3 bases: TGCGCCAGCAGCCAAGATCCTCGGGGGCCCGTGGATGAGCAGTTCTTC. Its protein product is CASSQDPRGPVDEQFF.

The rearrangement joins TRBV5-1 to TRBJ2-2; no clear D gene. CDR1 and CDR2 (germline): SGHRS, YFSETQ. V lost 3 bases, J lost 3 bases, and 6 bases lay in between. The CDR3 is 13 residues long. CDR3 nucleotides: TGCGCCAGCAGCTGGTTGGACACCGGGGAGCTGTTTTTT. Protein: CASSWLDTGELFF. Full variable domain (missing parts from reference TRBV5-1 and TRBJ2-2): KAGVTQTPRYLIKTRGQQVTLSCSPISGHRSVSWYQQTPGQGLQFLFEYFSETQRNKGNFPGRFSGRQFSNSRSEMNVSTLELGDSALYLCASSWLDTGELFFGEGSRLTVL.

In this sample, this clonotype turned up a few times. The chain couples TRBV7-8 to TRBJ2-1; D is uncertain. V was trimmed by 1 base and J by 9 bases, leaving 7 bases between them. The length of the CDR3 is 12 residues. Germline V gives CDR1 SGHVS, CDR2 FQNEAQ. Here the CDR3 reads CASSLEGREQFF. The CDR3 DNA reads TGTGCCAGCAGCTTAGAGGGTCGTGAGCAGTTCTTC. Variable domain in full (rest from reference TRBV7-8 and TRBJ2-1): GAGVSQSPRYKVAKRGQDVALRCDPISGHVSLFWYQQALGQGPEFLTYFQNEAQLDKSGLPSDRFFAERPEGSVSTLKIQRTQQEDSAVYLCASSLEGREQFFGPGTRLTVL.

The sample holds many counts of this clonotype. This chain uses TRBV4-1 with TRBJ1-2; the D is unclear. The V gene lost 4 bases and the J gene lost 2 bases, with 11 bases spanning the gap. This CDR3 spans 14 amino acids. Germline V gene sequence: CDR1 MGHRA, CDR2 YSYEKL. The CDR3 DNA sequence: TGCGCCAGCAGCCGAGATCCGGGCAACTATGGCTACACCTTC. It yields the protein CASSRDPGNYGYTF.

The V call is TRBV7-3, the J call TRBJ2-2, with no clear D. Germline lookup yields CDR1 SGHTA and CDR2 FQGTGA. Trimming took 0 bases from V and 0 from J, leaving 8 bases between them. The CDR3 is 16 amino acids. CDR3 DNA sequence: TGTGCCAGCAGCTTAACGTCCCCGGCGAACACCGGGGAGCTGTTTTTT. Translated: CASSLTSPANTGELFF.